This TCR beta chain came from a study of lung T cells in sarcoidosis with Löfgren's syndrome. General observations from the study: In alpha-beta pairs, TRAV12-1 favored TRBV2, and their CDR3s were homologous. Versus controls, Löfgren's syndrome patients reportedly showed TRAV12-1 and TRBV2 as most expanded. Multiple Löfgren's syndrome patients reportedly shared TRAV12-1 and TRBV2 CDR3 motifs, suggesting public CD4+ TCRs.

This clonotype was recorded at least ten times. Its antigen is not known. TCRdb recomputed calls from the reads with MiXCR, one row per CDR3 protein. The sample records approximately 19,000 distinct CDR3 sequences, 20% to 25% being singletons. This CDR3 has 14 amino acids. The V gene lost 3 bases and the J gene lost 3 bases, with 9 bases spanning the gap. The chain employs TRBV12-3 or TRBV12-4 and TRBJ2-1; D is unresolved. Material: CD4+ T cells from PBMCs. This clonotype was obtained from a human donor with sarcoidosis (Löfgren's syndrome or another form), or a control subject (not recorded which). The CDR3 is CASSFLNSYNEQFF. CDR3 coding DNA: TGTGCCAGCAGTTTTCTCAACAGCTACAATGAGCAGTTCTTC.